This T cell receptor (beta chain) was sequenced for a study of regulatory T cells in long-lasting Graves disease. To make TCR beta libraries, researchers used iRepertoire HTBI primers and Arm-PCR of CDR3 regions. TCRdb redid the calling of the multiplex PCR reads with MiXCR, one entry per CDR3 protein. The table shows about 620,000 distinct CDR3 sequences, with roughly 16% occurring only once. Indicated time point: newly diagnosed GD, antithyroid drugs for less than 3 months. The TCR library was made from RNA that had been extracted from PBMCs in TRIzol. This clonotype has a count of ten or more. Another study also made use of these data, one on T cells in Graves' hyperthyroidism and ophthalmopathy.

The sequence came from a woman in her thirties with Graves disease. The material was peripheral blood mononuclear cells (PBMCs), obtained at new diagnosis, from a patient treated with antithyroid drugs.

The DNA for the CDR3 is TGTGCCAGCAGTTCGGGGTATCAGCCCCAGCATTTT. Translated: CASSSGYQPQHF. This chain joins TRBV28 and TRBJ1-5; D gene uncertain. Germline V gene lookup returns CDR1 MDHEN and CDR2 SYDVKM. V lost 4 bases, J lost 5 bases, and 6 bases lay in between. This CDR3 spans 12 amino acids. Together with reference TRBV28 and TRBJ1-5, the CDR3 gives the full variable domain: DVKVTQSSRYLVKRTGEKVFLECVQDMDHENMFWYRQDPGLGLRLIYFSYDVKMKEKGDIPEGYSVSREKKERFSLILESASTNQTSMYLCASSSGYQPQHFGDGTRLSIL.